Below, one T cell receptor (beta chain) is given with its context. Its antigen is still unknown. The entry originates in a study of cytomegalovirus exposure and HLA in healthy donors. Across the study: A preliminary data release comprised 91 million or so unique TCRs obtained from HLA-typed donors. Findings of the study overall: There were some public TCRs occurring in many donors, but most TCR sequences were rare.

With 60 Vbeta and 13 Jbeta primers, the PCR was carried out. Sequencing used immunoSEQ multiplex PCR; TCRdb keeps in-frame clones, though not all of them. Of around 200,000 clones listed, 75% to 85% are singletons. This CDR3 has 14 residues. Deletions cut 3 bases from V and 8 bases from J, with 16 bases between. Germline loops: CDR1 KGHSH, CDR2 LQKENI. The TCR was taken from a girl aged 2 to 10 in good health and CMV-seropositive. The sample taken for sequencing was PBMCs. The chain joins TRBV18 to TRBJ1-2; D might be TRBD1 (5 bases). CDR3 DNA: TGTGCCAGCTCACCCCAGGACACGATTTGGGGCTACACCTTC. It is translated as CASSPQDTIWGYTF.